The 20 T cell receptor beta chains below were found in one sample sequenced in a study of cytomegalovirus exposure and HLA in healthy donors. Primers for the PCR totalled 60 Vbeta and 13 Jbeta. The protocol was immunoSEQ multiplex PCR, while the TCRdb copy is restricted to in-frame clones and leaves out a portion. The sample shows 210,000 or so clones, approximately 79% of them seen only once. Sequencing was carried out using PBMCs. The receptors stem from a girl aged 2 to 9 in good health and CMV-seronegative.

This clone was counted only a few times. This sequence joins TRBV7-9 and TRBJ1-6; D unresolved. Germline V gives CDR1 SEHNR, CDR2 FQNEAQ (reference sequence). V was trimmed by 0 bases and J by 6 bases, leaving 3 bases between them. CDR3 length: 13 amino acids. CDR3 bases: TGTGCCAGCAGCTTAGCCGGTAATTCACCCCTCCACTTT. Protein product: CASSLAGNSPLHF.

This chain connects TRBV30 to TRBJ2-7; D uncertain. Germline V gene data show CDR1 as GTSNPN and CDR2 as SVGIG (reference sequence). V was pared by 5 bases and J by 0 bases, with 5 bases between. This CDR3 comprises 11 residues. CDR3 in amino acids: CAWAASYEQYF. CDR3 DNA: TGTGCCTGGGCGGCCTCCTACGAGCAGTACTTC.

The chain carries TRBV27 and TRBJ2-7; TRBD1 is a possible D gene (5 bases). From germline, CDR1 is MNHEY and CDR2 SMNVEV (reference sequence). The length of the CDR3 is 12 residues. Trimming cost V 6 bases and J 3 bases, with 9 bases left between them. CDR3 bases: TGTGCCAGCAGCGGCGACAGCTACGAGCAGTACTTC. This sequence encodes CASSGDSYEQYF.

In regard to this clone: The junction shows a germline mismatch at one end, possibly a read error. The sample has other DNA sequences that encode this CDR3 too. The V gene is TRBV5-1, the J gene TRBJ1-1, with a weak D call TRBD1 (5 bases). The CDR3 extends over 16 amino acids. Germline lookup yields CDR1 SGHRS and CDR2 YFSETQ. CDR3 DNA: TGCGCCAGCAGCTTCGACGCAGGGAAAGGGAACACCGAAGCTTTCTTT. It encodes CASSFDAGKGNTEAFF.

This sequence joins TRBV5-4 and TRBJ1-1; no reliable D call. The V gene lost 0 bases and the J gene lost 1 base, with 13 bases spanning the gap. Germline CDR1 reads SGHNT; CDR2 reads YYREEE (reference sequence). This CDR3 region has 16 residues. The CDR3 sequence is CASSLGLGVENTEAFF. In DNA, the CDR3 is TGTGCCAGCAGCTTGGGTCTGGGCGTGGAGAACACTGAAGCTTTCTTT.

The genes are TRBV5-6 and TRBJ2-3; possibly TRBD2 for D (6 bases). The length of the CDR3 is 15 residues. Germline V gives CDR1 SGHDT, CDR2 YYEEEE. V was clipped by 4 bases and J by 3 bases, with 15 bases between them. DNA for the CDR3: TGTGCCAGCAGCGGGGGGTGGGGTGGGACAGATACGCAGTATTTT. Translated: CASSGGWGGTDTQYF.

The chain combines TRBV18 with TRBJ1-1; a possible D gene is TRBD1 (6 bases). Trimming took 2 bases from V and 4 from J, leaving 14 bases between them. This CDR3 has 15 residues. The germline V gene has CDR1 KGHSH and CDR2 LQKENI. The CDR3 sequence: CASSPGQTLLTEAFF. In nucleotides, the CDR3 is TGTGCCAGCTCACCAGGACAGACGCTACTCACTGAAGCTTTCTTT.

There are a few counts of this clone. The chain recombines TRBV15 with TRBJ1-1; 7 bases map to TRBD1. J gave up 4 bases and V 3 bases, and 11 bases lay outside the gene matches. Germline V gene lookup returns CDR1 LNHNV and CDR2 YYDKDF (reference sequence). The CDR3 totals 16 residues. The chain's CDR3 is CATSSPPGRGVTEAFF. The CDR3 DNA reads TGTGCCACCAGCAGCCCCCCGGGCAGGGGGGTCACTGAAGCTTTCTTT.

The chain combines TRBV5-5 with TRBJ1-5; TRBD1 matches at 8 bases. J lost 8 bases, V lost 0 bases, and 7 bases had no gene match. CDR1 SGHKS and CDR2 YYEKEE come from the germline V gene (reference sequence). This CDR3 is 15 amino acids long. CDR3 bases: TGTGCCAGCAGCTTGGACAGGGGGAATGGGGAGCCCCAGCATTTT. Encoded protein: CASSLDRGNGEPQHF.

The chain is built from TRBV5-1 and TRBJ2-1; 13 positions match TRBD2. The CDR3 has 17 residues. The V segment lost 1 base and the J segment 2 bases; nucleotides outside the gene matches: 3. The germline V gene encodes CDR1 SGHRS and CDR2 YFSETQ. CDR3 nucleotide sequence: TGCGCCAGCAGCTTGACTAGCGGGGGGGCGCCCTACAATGAGCAGTTCTTC. It specifies CASSLTSGGAPYNEQFF.

J is TRBJ2-2 and V is TRBV10-3; TRBD1 might be the D (6 bases). Trimming took 4 bases from V and 5 from J, leaving 8 bases between them. Germline lookup yields CDR1 ENHRY and CDR2 SYGVKD. The CDR3 runs 13 residues. The CDR3 sequence is CAISATGTGELFF. As DNA, the CDR3 is TGTGCCATCAGTGCTACAGGGACCGGGGAGCTGTTTTTT.

This chain links TRBV2 with TRBJ1-2, with 7 nucleotides matching TRBD1. Germline CDR1 is SNHLY and CDR2 is FYNNEI. The V and J ends lost 5 bases and 8 bases, in that order; junction bases with no gene match: 11. This CDR3 has 14 residues. The CDR3 spells CASSRLDREVGYTF. Here the CDR3 DNA reads TGTGCCAGCAGTCGACTCGACAGGGAGGTAGGCTACACCTTC. Full variable domain (remainder filled in from reference TRBV2 and TRBJ1-2): EPEVTQTPSHQVTQMGQEVILRCVPISNHLYFYWYRQILGQKVEFLVSFYNNEISEKSEIFDDQFSVERPDGSNFTLKIRSTKLEDSAMYFCASSRLDREVGYTFGSGTRLTVV.

This rearrangement joins TRBV19 to TRBJ2-3; a possible D gene is TRBD2 (6 bases). CDR3 length: 13 amino acids. V was cut by 0 bases and J by 6 bases, with 7 bases left in between. Germline CDR1 reads LNHDA; CDR2 reads SQIVND (reference sequence). In DNA, the CDR3 is TGTGCCAGTAGTATAGACCGGGAGGATACGCAGTATTTT. Its translation: CASSIDREDTQYF.

This chain uses TRBV15 with TRBJ1-2, with D possibly matching TRBD1 (6 bases). There are 16 residues in the CDR3. Trimming shortened V by 0 bases and J by 6 bases, and 17 bases separated the two germline ends. Germline values: CDR1 LNHNV, CDR2 YYDKDF (reference sequence). In nucleotides, the CDR3 is TGTGCCACCAGCAGAGATAAAGGCGGGGGCAGGCATGGCTACACCTTC. Residues: CATSRDKGGGRHGYTF. Variable domain in full (rest from reference TRBV15 and TRBJ1-2): DAMVIQNPRYQVTQFGKPVTLSCSQTLNHNVMYWYQQKSSQAPKLLFHYYDKDFNNEADTPDNFQSRRPNTSFCFLDIRSPGLGDTAMYLCATSRDKGGGRHGYTFGSGTRLTVV.

Note on this clone: Other DNA sequences from this sample encode an identical CDR3 as well. V gene TRBV6-1 combines with J gene TRBJ1-1; no clear D. Deletions cut 4 bases from V and 0 bases from J, with 6 bases between. The CDR3 totals 13 residues. CDR1 and CDR2 (germline): MNHNS, SASEGT. The CDR3 is CASSAGMNTEAFF. Written as DNA, the CDR3 is TGTGCCAGCAGTGCGGGGATGAACACTGAAGCTTTCTTT.

This clone appeared a few times. The rearrangement links TRBV10-2 to TRBJ2-3; 13 nucleotides line up with TRBD2. Germline loops: CDR1 WSHSY, CDR2 SAAADI. V gave up 3 bases and J gave up 5 bases; unmatched junction bases: 5. CDR3 size: 16 residues. The CDR3 protein is CASSELAGGPVDTQYF. For the CDR3, the DNA is TGCGCCAGCAGTGAACTAGCGGGAGGGCCTGTAGATACGCAGTATTTT.

CDR3 bases: TGTGCCAGCAGCTTGGGGACAGCACTTTACACCATATATTTT. Translating gives CASSLGTALYTIYF. The chain is built from TRBV5-6 and TRBJ1-3, with D possibly being TRBD1 (6 bases). The CDR3 runs 14 residues. Germline-derived CDR1 and CDR2 are SGHDT and YYEEEE. V was trimmed by 0 bases and J by 8 bases, leaving 12 bases between them.

The chain has TRBV27 and TRBJ2-1; a possible D gene is TRBD2 (6 bases). CDR3 length: 15 amino acids. V was trimmed by 0 bases and J by 3 bases, leaving 9 bases between them. Germline loops: CDR1 MNHEY, CDR2 SMNVEV (reference sequence). CDR3 coding DNA: TGTGCCAGCAGTTTATCGGTAGCGGACTACAATGAGCAGTTCTTC. This gives the protein CASSLSVADYNEQFF.

This clone was picked up one time. The V and J genes are TRBV15 and TRBJ2-5, with D perhaps TRBD2 (7 bases). Trimming cost V 4 bases and J 5 bases, with 14 bases left between them. Germline V CDR1 and CDR2: LNHNV, YYDKDF (reference sequence). This CDR3 region has 14 residues. DNA of the CDR3: TGTGCCACCAGCACAAGGGGGGGAACTGAGACCCAGTACTTC. Translation: CATSTRGGTETQYF.

This clone was observed a few times. The chain joins TRBV5-6 to TRBJ1-2, with a weak D call TRBD1 (6 bases). The CDR3 covers 13 residues. Trimming removed 9 bases from V and 8 bases from J, with 20 bases in between. Looked up from germline, CDR1 is SGHDT and CDR2 is YYEEEE. CDR3 sequence: CATTLITGIGYTF. The CDR3 DNA sequence: TGTGCCACAACGCTTATTACAGGGATAGGCTACACCTTC.